This T cell receptor (beta chain) is drawn from a study of CD8 T cells in Susac syndrome. CDR3 length: 16 amino acids. V gave up 1 base and J gave up 5 bases, with 15 bases separating them. CDR1 is MGHRA and CDR2 is YSYEKL in the germline V gene. Random hexamers were used to reverse transcribe an amount of about 0.45 to 1 ug RNA. Amplification of TCR beta CDR3 by immunoSEQ multiplex PCR spanned 54 Vbeta and 13 Jbeta. MiXCR, applied by TCRdb to the immunoSEQ multiplex PCR reads, yields one record per CDR3 protein. Of 200,000 or so distinct CDR3 sequences listed, about 95% were seen once; the top ten hold 0.085% to 0.095%. Sequencing of TCR beta drew on CD8+ and CD4+ T cells from blood. The patients serving as multiple sclerosis controls were treatment-naive. They had stable or active relapsing-remitting disease and fulfilled revised McDonald criteria. Negative isolation was applied to CD8+ and CD4+ T cells, and FACS enrichment was applied to TEMRA cells.

J is TRBJ2-1 and V is TRBV4-1, with D perhaps TRBD2 (6 bases). What was sequenced was CD4+ T cells from PBMCs. The sequence was collected from a human donor with multiple sclerosis. CDR3 in amino acids: CASSQGYQRVNNEQFF. The CDR3 DNA reads TGCGCCAGCAGCCAAGGATATCAGCGGGTCAACAATGAGCAGTTCTTC.